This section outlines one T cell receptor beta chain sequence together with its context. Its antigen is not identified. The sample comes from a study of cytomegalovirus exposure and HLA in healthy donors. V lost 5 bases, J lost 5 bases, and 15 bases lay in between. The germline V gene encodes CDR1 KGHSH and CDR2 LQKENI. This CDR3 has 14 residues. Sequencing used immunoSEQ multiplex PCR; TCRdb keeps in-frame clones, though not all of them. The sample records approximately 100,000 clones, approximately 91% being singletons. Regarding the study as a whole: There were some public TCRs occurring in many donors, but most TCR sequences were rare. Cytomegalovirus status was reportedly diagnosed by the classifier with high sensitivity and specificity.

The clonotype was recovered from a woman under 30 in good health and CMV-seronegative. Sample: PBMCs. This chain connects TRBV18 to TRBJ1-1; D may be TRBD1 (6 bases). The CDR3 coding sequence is TGTGCCAGCTCAGAGAGGCAGGGGCGGACTGAAGCTTTCTTT. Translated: CASSERQGRTEAFF.